Following are 5 T cell receptor beta chains from one sample sequenced in a study of PD-L1 blockade in urothelial cancer (dated by TCRdb to the late 2010s). The library came from the immunoSEQ multiplex PCR assay. The table was pulled from immuneACCESS by TCRdb, which kept in-frame rearrangements only. Such tables lose some clones; where checked, under half of the loss comes from unresolved V genes, and the rest has no known cause. Counted in this sample were about 43,000 clones; around 89% of them appeared once. The ten most abundant clones make up roughly 15% of the sample. The source material was PBMCs, sampled around atezolizumab (anti-PD-L1) treatment. The receptors were sampled from a woman aged 55 to 70 with urothelial cancer.

The V and J genes are TRBV5-1 and TRBJ2-5, with TRBD2 as a possible D gene (5 bases). This CDR3 contains 13 residues. V was clipped by 0 bases and J by 12 bases, with 15 bases between them. Germline V gene data show CDR1 as SGHRS and CDR2 as YFSETQ. CDR3 DNA: TGCGCCAGCAGCTTGGATAGAATAGTGGGAGAGTACTTC. It yields the protein CASSLDRIVGEYF.

V and J are TRBV4-1 and TRBJ2-1; 8 bases align to TRBD2. CDR1 and CDR2 from the germline V gene are MGHRA and YSYEKL. J was trimmed by 0 bases and V by 6 bases; bases with no gene match: 7. The CDR3 contains 16 residues. The CDR3 sequence: CASSDGGLGSYNEQFF. The CDR3 DNA reads TGCGCCAGCAGTGACGGGGGACTAGGCTCCTACAATGAGCAGTTCTTC.

A few counts support this clone. The J gene is TRBJ1-1, the V gene TRBV2, with D possibly being TRBD1 (5 bases). The V end was cut by 11 bases, the J end by 1 base, with 11 bases between. CDR3 length equals 12 residues. In germline, CDR1 is SNHLY, CDR2 FYNNEI. As DNA, the CDR3 is TGTGCCGGGGCGGAGACGAACACTGAAGCTTTCTTT. It specifies CAGAETNTEAFF.

The chain uses TRBV18 and TRBJ1-4; weak D call: TRBD1 (6 bases). V lost 1 base and J 5 bases, leaving 14 bases between the germline ends. Germline values: CDR1 KGHSH, CDR2 LQKENI. The CDR3 is made up of 16 amino acids. CDR3 DNA: TGTGCCAGCTCACCACAACCCGGGGGGCCCAATGAAAAACTGTTTTTT. Translation gives CASSPQPGGPNEKLFF.

The genes are TRBV7-8 and TRBJ2-7; TRBD1 matches at 8 bases. J gave up 3 bases and V 5 bases, and 9 bases lay outside the gene matches. Germline assignment: CDR1 SGHVS and CDR2 FQNEAQ. This CDR3 contains 15 residues. As DNA, the CDR3 is TGTGCCAGCAGCCGCGGACAGGGCGCTCTCTACGAGCAGTACTTC. Amino acids: CASSRGQGALYEQYF.